Below, one TCR beta chain is given with its context. The entry originates in a study of blood T cell repertoires in COVID-19. Study-level background: Acute-phase and convalescent COVID-19 samples originated in the United States, Italy and Spain. Nucleic acid was either cDNA or gDNA, and it came from T cells, B-cell-depleted T cells, or PBMCs.

The CDR3 sequence is 16 residues long. With V trimmed by 5 bases and J by 3 bases, 9 bases remained unmatched. CDR1 and CDR2 (germline): SGHNT, YENEEA. In the study's own analysis: Amplification of reference gene primers was used by the study to estimate nucleated cell counts. Measured with immunoSEQ multiplex PCR; TCRdb has only the in-frame clones, and not every one. Clone size and the V and J calls come from that table; the DNA yielded D and trimming. The sample contains 110,000 to 150,000 clones, around 80% of which appear only once. The J gene is TRBJ2-1, the V gene TRBV11-3; 8 bases agree with TRBD2. Sequencing was done on a sample of peripheral blood. The clonotype was recovered from a man aged 55-75 years with active or convalescent COVID-19. For the CDR3, the DNA is TGTGCCAGCAGCCCGAGGGGACTAGGTGGCTACAATGAGCAGTTCTTC. It specifies CASSPRGLGGYNEQFF.